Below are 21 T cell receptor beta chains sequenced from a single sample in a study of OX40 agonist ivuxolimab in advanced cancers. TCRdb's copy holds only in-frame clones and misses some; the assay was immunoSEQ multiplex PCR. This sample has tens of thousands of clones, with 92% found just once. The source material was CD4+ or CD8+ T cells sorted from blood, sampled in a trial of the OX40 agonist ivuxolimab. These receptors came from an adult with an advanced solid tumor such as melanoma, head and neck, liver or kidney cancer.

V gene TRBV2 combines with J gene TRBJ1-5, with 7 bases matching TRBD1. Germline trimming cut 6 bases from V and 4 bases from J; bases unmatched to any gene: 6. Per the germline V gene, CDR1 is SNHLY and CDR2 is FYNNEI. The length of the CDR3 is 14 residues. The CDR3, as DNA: TGTGCCAGCAGCTCCGGACAGGCGAATCAGCCCCAGCATTTT. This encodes CASSSGQANQPQHF.

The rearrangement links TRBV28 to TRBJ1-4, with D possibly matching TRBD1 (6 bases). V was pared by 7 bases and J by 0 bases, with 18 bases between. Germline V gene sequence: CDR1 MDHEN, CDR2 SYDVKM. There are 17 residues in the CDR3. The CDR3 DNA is TGTGCCAGCATCCAGGTGGGGGGGCCGGCAACTAATGAAAAACTGTTTTTT. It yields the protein CASIQVGGPATNEKLFF.

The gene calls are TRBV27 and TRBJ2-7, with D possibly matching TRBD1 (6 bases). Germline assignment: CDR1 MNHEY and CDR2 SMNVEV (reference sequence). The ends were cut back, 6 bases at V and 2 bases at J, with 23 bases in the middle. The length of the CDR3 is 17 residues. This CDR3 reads CASRSKPEDSPPYEQYF. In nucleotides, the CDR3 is TGTGCCAGCAGAAGTAAACCCGAGGACAGTCCGCCCTACGAGCAGTACTTC.

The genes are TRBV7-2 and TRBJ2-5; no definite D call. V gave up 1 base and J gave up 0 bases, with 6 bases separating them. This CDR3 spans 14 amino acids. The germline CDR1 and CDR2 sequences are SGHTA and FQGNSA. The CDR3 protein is CASSLGANQETQYF. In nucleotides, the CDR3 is TGTGCCAGCAGCTTAGGAGCCAACCAAGAGACCCAGTACTTC.

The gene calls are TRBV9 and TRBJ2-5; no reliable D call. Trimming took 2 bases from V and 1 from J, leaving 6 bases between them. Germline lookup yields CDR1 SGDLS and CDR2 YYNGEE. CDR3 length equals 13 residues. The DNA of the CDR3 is TGTGCCAGCAGCGTTTTACCCCAAGAGACCCAGTACTTC. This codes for CASSVLPQETQYF.

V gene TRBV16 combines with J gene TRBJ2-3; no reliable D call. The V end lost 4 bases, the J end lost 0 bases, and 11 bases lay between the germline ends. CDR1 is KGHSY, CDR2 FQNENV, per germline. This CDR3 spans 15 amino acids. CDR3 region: CASSPTGTSTDTQYF. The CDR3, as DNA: TGTGCCAGCAGCCCGACGGGTACTAGCACAGATACGCAGTATTTT.

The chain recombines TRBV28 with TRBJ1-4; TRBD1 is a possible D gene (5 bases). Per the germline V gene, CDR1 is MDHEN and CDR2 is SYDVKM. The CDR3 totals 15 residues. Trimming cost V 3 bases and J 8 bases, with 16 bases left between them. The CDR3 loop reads CASSFLGQGEEKLFF. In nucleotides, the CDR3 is TGTGCCAGCAGTTTCTTGGGGCAGGGTGAAGAAAAACTGTTTTTT.

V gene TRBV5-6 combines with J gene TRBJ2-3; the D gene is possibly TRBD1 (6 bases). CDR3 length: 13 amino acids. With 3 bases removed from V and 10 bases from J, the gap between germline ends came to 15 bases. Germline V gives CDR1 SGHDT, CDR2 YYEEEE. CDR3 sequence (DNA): TGTGCCAGCAGCTCCGGCCACAGGGTCGCGCAGTATTTT. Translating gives CASSSGHRVAQYF.

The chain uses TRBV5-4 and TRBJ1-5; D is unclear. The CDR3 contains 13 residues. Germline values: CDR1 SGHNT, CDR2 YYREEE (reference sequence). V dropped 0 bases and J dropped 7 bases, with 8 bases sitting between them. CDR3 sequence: CASSLGGGQPQHF. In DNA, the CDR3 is TGTGCCAGCAGCTTGGGGGGTGGACAGCCCCAGCATTTT.

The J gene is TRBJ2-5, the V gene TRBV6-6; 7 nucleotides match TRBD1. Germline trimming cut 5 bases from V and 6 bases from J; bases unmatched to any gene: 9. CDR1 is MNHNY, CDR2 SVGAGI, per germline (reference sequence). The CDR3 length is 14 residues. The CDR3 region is CASSPTRGSQTQYF. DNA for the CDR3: TGTGCCAGCAGTCCCACCAGGGGGTCACAGACCCAGTACTTC.

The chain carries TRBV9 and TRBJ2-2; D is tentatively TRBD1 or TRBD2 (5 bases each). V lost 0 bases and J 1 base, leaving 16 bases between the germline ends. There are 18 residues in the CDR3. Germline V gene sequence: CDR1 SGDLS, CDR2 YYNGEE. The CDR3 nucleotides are TGTGCCAGCAGCGTAGACGGCCGGGACGCCCGGAACACCGGGGAGCTGTTTTTT. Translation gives CASSVDGRDARNTGELFF.

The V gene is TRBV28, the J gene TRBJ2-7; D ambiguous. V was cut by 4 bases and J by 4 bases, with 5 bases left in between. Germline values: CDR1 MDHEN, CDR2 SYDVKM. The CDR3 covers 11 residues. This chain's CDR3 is CASSYRYEQYF. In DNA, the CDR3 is TGTGCCAGCAGTTACAGATACGAGCAGTACTTC.

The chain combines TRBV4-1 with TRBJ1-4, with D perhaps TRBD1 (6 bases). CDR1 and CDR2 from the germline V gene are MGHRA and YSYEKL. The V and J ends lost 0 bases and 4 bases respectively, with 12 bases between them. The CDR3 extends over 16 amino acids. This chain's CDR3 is CASSQEGHPFNEKLFF. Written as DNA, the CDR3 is TGCGCCAGCAGCCAAGAGGGACACCCCTTTAATGAAAAACTGTTTTTT.

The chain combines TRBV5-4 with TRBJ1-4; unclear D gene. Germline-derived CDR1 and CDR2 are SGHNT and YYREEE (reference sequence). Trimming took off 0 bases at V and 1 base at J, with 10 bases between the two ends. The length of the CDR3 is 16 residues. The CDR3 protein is CASSLGAPKTNEKLFF. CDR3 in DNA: TGTGCCAGCAGCTTGGGGGCTCCCAAAACTAATGAAAAACTGTTTTTT.

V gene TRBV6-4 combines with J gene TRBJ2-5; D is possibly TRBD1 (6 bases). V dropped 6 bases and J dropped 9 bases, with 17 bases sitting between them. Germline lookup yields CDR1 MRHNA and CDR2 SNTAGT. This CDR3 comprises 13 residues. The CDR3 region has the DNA TGTGCCAGCAGGACTAACAGGGATTTGGCCCAGTACTTC. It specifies CASRTNRDLAQYF.

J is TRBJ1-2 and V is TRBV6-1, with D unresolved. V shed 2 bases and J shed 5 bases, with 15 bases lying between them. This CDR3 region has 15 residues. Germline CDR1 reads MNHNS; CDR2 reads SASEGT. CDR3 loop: CASSERQMTNYGYTF. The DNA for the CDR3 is TGTGCCAGCAGTGAACGGCAAATGACCAATTATGGCTACACCTTC.

Here the CDR3 reads CASVETAHRNEKLFF. The CDR3 DNA is TGTGCCAGTGTGGAAACGGCACATCGTAATGAAAAACTGTTTTTT. The J gene is TRBJ1-4, the V gene TRBV2, with D unresolved. The CDR3 contains 15 residues. Trimming left V 9 bases short and J 4 bases short, with 18 bases between. Germline V gives CDR1 SNHLY, CDR2 FYNNEI.

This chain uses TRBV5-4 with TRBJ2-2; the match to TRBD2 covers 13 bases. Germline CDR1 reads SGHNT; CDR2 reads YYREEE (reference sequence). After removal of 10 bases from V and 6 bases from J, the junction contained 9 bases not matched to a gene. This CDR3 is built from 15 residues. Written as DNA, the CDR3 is TGTGCCCTGGGACTAGCGGGAAGAGTGGCCGGGGAGCTGTTTTTT. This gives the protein CALGLAGRVAGELFF.

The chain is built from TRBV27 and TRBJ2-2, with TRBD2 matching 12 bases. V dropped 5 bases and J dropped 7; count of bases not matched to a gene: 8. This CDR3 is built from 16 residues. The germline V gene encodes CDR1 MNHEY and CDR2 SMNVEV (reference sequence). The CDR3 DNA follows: TGTGCCAGCAGTCTGACTAGCGGGAGTGCGGGCGGGGAGCTGTTTTTT. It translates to CASSLTSGSAGGELFF.

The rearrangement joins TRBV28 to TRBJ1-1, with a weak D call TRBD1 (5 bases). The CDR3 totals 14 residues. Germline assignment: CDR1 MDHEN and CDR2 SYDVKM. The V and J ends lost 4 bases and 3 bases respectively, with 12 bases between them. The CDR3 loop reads CASSSSYRYTEAFF. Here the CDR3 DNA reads TGTGCCAGCAGTTCCTCATACAGGTACACTGAAGCTTTCTTT.

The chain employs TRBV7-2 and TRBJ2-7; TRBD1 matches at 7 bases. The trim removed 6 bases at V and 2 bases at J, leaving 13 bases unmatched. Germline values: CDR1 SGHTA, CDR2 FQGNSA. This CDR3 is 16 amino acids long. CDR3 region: CASRRLPGQGAYEQYF. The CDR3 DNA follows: TGTGCCAGCAGGCGATTACCAGGGCAGGGGGCCTACGAGCAGTACTTC. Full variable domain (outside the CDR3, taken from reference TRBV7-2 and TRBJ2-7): GAGVSQSPSNKVTEKGKDVELRCDPISGHTALYWYRQSLGQGLEFLIYFQGNSAPDKSGLPSDRFSAERTGGSVSTLTIQRTQQEDSAVYLCASRRLPGQGAYEQYFGPGTRLTVT.